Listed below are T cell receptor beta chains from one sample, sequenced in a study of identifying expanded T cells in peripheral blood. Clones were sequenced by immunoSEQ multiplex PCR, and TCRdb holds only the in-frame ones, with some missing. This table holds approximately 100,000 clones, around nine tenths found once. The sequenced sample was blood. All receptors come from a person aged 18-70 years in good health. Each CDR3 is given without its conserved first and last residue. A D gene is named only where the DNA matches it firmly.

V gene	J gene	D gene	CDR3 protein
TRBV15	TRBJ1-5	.	ATSNDSANSSYQPQH
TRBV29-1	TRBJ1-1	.	SVILNVEAF
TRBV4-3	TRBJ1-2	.	ASSQERGQLTRHT
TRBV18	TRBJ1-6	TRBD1	ASPPYTADRGGNSPLH
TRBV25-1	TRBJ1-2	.	ASKGAFPNYGYT
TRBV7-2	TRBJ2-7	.	ASSSGPESYEQY
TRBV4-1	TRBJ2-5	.	ASSRGERLLGETQY
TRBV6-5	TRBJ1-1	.	ASSYGGGSRLTEAF
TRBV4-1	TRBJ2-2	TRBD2	ASSNPGLPFGQNTGELF
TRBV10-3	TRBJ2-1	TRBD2	AISESGRRGGNNEQF
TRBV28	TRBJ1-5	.	ATEDKANQPQH
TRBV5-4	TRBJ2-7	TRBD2	ASSLGAGSSSGGYEQY
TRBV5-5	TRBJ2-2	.	ASSWVANTGELF
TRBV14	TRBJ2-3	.	ASSQGHGGSTDTQY
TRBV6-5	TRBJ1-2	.	ASSWEDRDYGYT
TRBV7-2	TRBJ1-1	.	ASSGRARGTEAF
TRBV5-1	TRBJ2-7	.	ASSPIVDEQY
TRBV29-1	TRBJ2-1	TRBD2	SVERGGRYEQF
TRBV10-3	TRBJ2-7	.	AISVLGFEEQY
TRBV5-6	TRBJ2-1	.	ASSLGVLSYNEQF
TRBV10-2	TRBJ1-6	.	ASSESALGSPLH
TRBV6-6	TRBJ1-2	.	ASSSQGYYGYT